This is a list of T cell receptor beta chains from one sample in a study of cytomegalovirus exposure and HLA in healthy donors. Sequencing was performed with immunoSEQ multiplex PCR; in TCRdb, only in-frame clones are kept and a portion is missing. The sample lists more than 85,000 clones, around 9.6% occurring once. The sequenced material came from PBMCs. These receptors were taken from a man aged 50 to 60 in good health and CMV-seropositive. The CDR3 runs from the conserved cysteine through the conserved F or W. Fields, in order: D gene, clone size, J gene, V gene, CDR3 protein, CDR3 DNA. D genes are given only for firm matches. The size of a clone is reported for some rows only, either as once, few or many, or as a class for expanded clones.

NA	NA	TRBJ1-5	TRBV2	CASSVAGSNQPQHF	TGTGCCAGCAGTGTTGCGGGAAGCAATCAGCCCCAGCATTTT
NA	few	TRBJ2-7	TRBV11-2	CASGNSVYYEQYF	TGTGCCAGCGGTAATAGCGTATACTACGAGCAGTACTTC
NA	NA	TRBJ2-1	TRBV18	CASRTLTLYNEQFF	TGTGCCAGCAGGACACTCACACTGTACAATGAGCAGTTCTTC
NA	few	TRBJ1-6	TRBV11-2	CASSLVARGNSPLHF	TGTGCCAGCAGCTTAGTGGCCAGGGGAAATTCACCCCTCCACTTT
NA	NA	TRBJ2-7	TRBV28	CASSFRSGPEPGSYEQYF	TGTGCCAGCAGTTTCCGCTCAGGTCCAGAACCGGGAAGCTACGAGCAGTACTTC
TRBD1	few	TRBJ2-5	TRBV7-9	CASSPPGTGAGETQYF	TGTGCCAGCAGCCCCCCCGGGACAGGGGCGGGAGAGACCCAGTACTTC
NA	NA	TRBJ2-7	TRBV28	CASRRSGLSPSYEQYF	TGTGCCAGCAGGCGAAGCGGACTTTCTCCCTCCTACGAGCAGTACTTC
NA	NA	TRBJ1-4	TRBV25-1	CASSAPVTANFEKLFF	TGTGCCAGCAGTGCACCAGTGACAGCAAACTTTGAAAAACTGTTTTTT
NA	few	TRBJ2-2	TRBV2	CASSLRVLNTGELFF	TGTGCCAGCAGCTTACGGGTGCTGAACACCGGGGAGCTGTTTTTT
TRBD2	few	TRBJ2-1	TRBV29-1	CSGAVGGDYEQFF	TGCAGCGGGGCTGTCGGGGGGGATTATGAGCAGTTCTTC
NA	few	TRBJ2-5	TRBV25-1	CASSEPRQKLQETQYF	TGTGCCAGCAGTGAACCCCGACAGAAACTACAAGAGACCCAGTACTTC
NA	few	TRBJ2-1	TRBV5-1	CASSLNGGGEQFF	TGCGCCAGCAGCTTGAACGGGGGTGGTGAGCAGTTCTTC
NA	few	TRBJ2-7	TRBV7-9	CASSPQSYEQYF	TGTGCCAGCAGCCCGCAGTCCTACGAGCAGTACTTC
NA	NA	TRBJ1-5	TRBV5-6	CASSFGPGGGNQPQHF	TGTGCCAGCAGCTTCGGACCCGGGGGGGGCAATCAGCCCCAGCATTTT
NA	once	TRBJ2-5	TRBV6-1	CASSSLKGYQETQYF	TGTGCCAGCAGCTCCTTAAAGGGGTACCAAGAGACCCAGTACTTC
TRBD1	few	TRBJ1-2	TRBV5-1	CASRGMTGGNYGYTF	TGCGCCAGCAGGGGAATGACAGGGGGGAACTATGGCTACACCTTC
TRBD1	few	TRBJ2-7	TRBV30	CAGARGGRHEQYF	TGTGCCGGGGCGCGAGGGGGCCGGCACGAGCAGTACTTC
TRBD1	NA	TRBJ1-2	TRBV27	CASSSDRGYGYTF	TGTGCCAGCAGTAGTGACAGGGGTTATGGCTACACCTTC
TRBD2	few	TRBJ2-7	TRBV5-1	CASSLGRASGSFHEQYF	TGCGCCAGCAGCTTGGGGAGAGCTAGCGGGAGTTTCCACGAGCAGTACTTC
TRBD2	NA	TRBJ2-1	TRBV5-4	CASSPGGANEQFF	TGTGCCAGCAGCCCGGGGGGGGCCAATGAGCAGTTCTTC
NA	NA	TRBJ2-3	TRBV7-6	CASSPLEDTQYF	TGTGCCAGCAGCCCTCTGGAGGATACGCAGTATTTT
NA	NA	TRBJ2-7	TRBV6-6	CASSYKGAEYEQYF	TGTGCCAGCAGTTACAAAGGGGCCGAGTACGAGCAGTACTTC
TRBD1	NA	TRBJ1-2	TRBV9	CASSASDRDRGIYYYGYTF	TGTGCCAGCAGCGCATCGGACAGAGACAGGGGTATTTACTACTATGGCTACACCTTC
TRBD1	few	TRBJ1-6	TRBV4-2	CASSQFGHRDSYSPLHF	TGTGCCAGCAGCCAGTTCGGGCACCGGGACAGCTATTCACCCCTCCACTTT
NA	NA	TRBJ2-5	TRBV29-1	CSVRVGLIRETQYF	TGCAGCGTCCGCGTGGGGCTTATTAGGGAGACCCAGTACTTC
NA	NA	TRBJ2-1	TRBV9	CASSVTPGSEQFF	TGTGCCAGCAGCGTGACCCCGGGAAGTGAGCAGTTCTTC
TRBD2	few	TRBJ2-3	TRBV2	CASSGVPSGNTQYF	TGTGCCAGCAGTGGGGTCCCTAGCGGGAACACGCAGTATTTT
TRBD1	NA	TRBJ1-5	TRBV28	CASSPGTGVNQPQHF	TGTGCCAGCAGCCCCGGGACAGGGGTGAATCAGCCCCAGCATTTT
TRBD2	medium-sized	TRBJ2-3	TRBV10-3	CAISGTSGRSSGTQYF	TGTGCCATCAGTGGGACTAGCGGGAGGTCGAGTGGTACGCAGTATTTT
NA	many	TRBJ2-1	TRBV5-1	CASSFGTGNEQFF	TGCGCCAGCAGCTTCGGGACTGGCAATGAGCAGTTCTTC
TRBD2	few	TRBJ2-1	TRBV18	CASSPGLQAGDLGEQFF	TGTGCCAGCTCACCAGGTCTCCAGGCGGGAGATCTTGGTGAGCAGTTCTTC
NA	few	TRBJ2-7	TRBV6-5	CASGGTDSYEQYF	TGTGCCAGCGGCGGGACGGACTCCTACGAGCAGTACTTC
TRBD1	few	TRBJ1-1	TRBV29-1	CSVVPRTGGYMNTEAFF	TGCAGCGTTGTTCCCCGGACAGGGGGGTACATGAACACTGAAGCTTTCTTT
NA	few	TRBJ1-2	TRBV14	CASSQELEADRDYGYTF	TGTGCCAGCAGCCAAGAATTGGAGGCGGACAGAGACTATGGCTACACCTTC
TRBD1	NA	TRBJ1-5	TRBV19	CASSDRQGMNQPQHF	TGTGCCAGTAGTGACAGACAGGGAATGAATCAGCCCCAGCATTTT
NA	few	TRBJ2-3	TRBV20-1	CSAYADTQYF	TGCAGTGCTTATGCAGATACGCAGTATTTT
TRBD1	NA	TRBJ2-7	TRBV25-1	CASSVPGQGYEQYF	TGTGCCAGCAGTGTACCGGGACAGGGCTACGAGCAGTACTTC
NA	NA	TRBJ2-1	TRBV5-4	CASSLSQLRLNEQFF	TGTGCCAGCAGCCTAAGTCAATTACGACTCAATGAGCAGTTCTTC
TRBD2	few	TRBJ2-7	TRBV28	CASGTSGSSYEQYF	TGTGCCAGCGGAACTAGCGGGTCCTCCTACGAGCAGTACTTC
NA	few	TRBJ1-1	TRBV11-2	CASSQSRQIQAFF	TGTGCCAGCAGCCAATCTCGACAGATACAAGCTTTCTTT
TRBD2	NA	TRBJ2-6	TRBV7-3	CASSPGGTGANVLTF	TGTGCCAGCAGCCCGGGGGGAACTGGGGCCAACGTCCTGACTTTC
NA	few	TRBJ2-3	TRBV29-1	CSVGLASTDTQYF	TGCAGCGTTGGCCTAGCGAGCACAGATACGCAGTATTTT